The 18 T cell receptor beta chains below were found in one sample sequenced in a study of cytomegalovirus exposure and HLA in healthy donors. PCR primers comprised 60 Vbeta and 13 Jbeta primers. Here immunoSEQ multiplex PCR was the method, and the copy in TCRdb shows in-frame clones only, minus some. The table shows some 65,000 clones, with 75% occurring only once. Input material: PBMCs. These receptors were collected from a woman aged 40 to 55 in good health and CMV-seropositive.

J is TRBJ2-1 and V is TRBV14; D remains ambiguous. Germline values: CDR1 SGHDN, CDR2 FVKESK. V lost 0 bases, J lost 7 bases, and 19 bases lay in between. This CDR3 comprises 17 residues. CDR3 amino acids: CASSQEVGNPRQNEQFF. CDR3 nucleotide sequence: TGTGCCAGCAGCCAAGAAGTAGGCAACCCGAGGCAAAATGAGCAGTTCTTC.

V is TRBV5-1 and J is TRBJ1-4; no firm D call. The V gene lost 0 bases and the J gene lost 0 bases, with 9 bases spanning the gap. In germline, CDR1 is SGHRS, CDR2 YFSETQ. The CDR3 is 16 amino acids. The CDR3 reads CASSLGVVATNEKLFF. DNA of the CDR3: TGCGCCAGCAGCTTGGGCGTAGTTGCAACTAATGAAAAACTGTTTTTT.

V gene TRBV6-5 combines with J gene TRBJ1-2; a possible D gene is TRBD1 (6 bases). V lost 10 bases to trimming and J lost 8 bases, with 20 bases between them. Germline V gene data show CDR1 as MNHEY and CDR2 as SVGAGI. This CDR3 has 13 amino acids. As DNA, the CDR3 is TGTGCCACCGGGAGGAGACTTGGGGGCGGCTACACCTTC. It is translated as CATGRRLGGGYTF.

The chain recombines TRBV5-4 with TRBJ2-7; D is uncertain. Trimming removed 1 base at V and 4 bases at J, with 9 bases between. Germline V lookup: CDR1 SGHNT, CDR2 YYREEE (reference sequence). The CDR3 spans 13 residues. The CDR3: CASSLMGLYEQYF. DNA of the CDR3: TGTGCCAGCAGCTTGATGGGCTTATACGAGCAGTACTTC.

This rearrangement joins TRBV6-6 to TRBJ1-5; D unclear. This CDR3 comprises 14 residues. The germline V gene has CDR1 MNHNY and CDR2 SVGAGI (reference sequence). V gave up 0 bases and J gave up 5 bases, with 8 bases separating them. CDR3 protein: CASSYSIGDQPQHF. DNA for the CDR3: TGTGCCAGCAGTTACTCTATCGGGGATCAGCCCCAGCATTTT.

The chain recombines TRBV5-1 with TRBJ2-7; TRBD1 aligns across 7 bases. This CDR3 region has 14 residues. Germline CDR1 SGHRS, CDR2 YFSETQ. The V gene end was trimmed by 4 bases and the J gene end by 1 base; junction bases not matched to a gene: 5. The CDR3 loop is CASSLWGQSYEQYF. The DNA for the CDR3 is TGCGCCAGCAGCCTATGGGGACAGTCCTACGAGCAGTACTTC.

Only one count was recorded for this clone. The chain carries TRBV30 and TRBJ1-1; TRBD1 might be the D (5 bases). The CDR3 runs 11 residues. Germline V CDR1 and CDR2: GTSNPN, SVGIG (reference sequence). The ends were cut back, 5 bases at V and 2 bases at J, with 6 bases in the middle. This CDR3 reads CAWQGNTEAFF. The DNA of the CDR3 is TGTGCCTGGCAGGGAAACACTGAAGCTTTCTTT. The full variable domain, in which reference TRBV30 and TRBJ1-1 provide the parts outside the CDR3, is SQTIHQWPATLVQPVGSPLSLECTVEGTSNPNLYWYRQAAGRGLQLLFYSVGIGQISSEVPQNLSASRPQDRQFILSSKKLLLSDSGFYLCAWQGNTEAFFGQGTRLTVV.

The CDR3 DNA sequence: TGTGCCAGCAGCTTGGTTACTACGACAGGGCATGGCTACACCTTC. Translation: CASSLVTTTGHGYTF. The V and J genes are TRBV5-6 and TRBJ1-2; 7 positions match TRBD1. The length of the CDR3 is 15 residues. Germline CDR1 is SGHDT and CDR2 is YYEEEE. V lost 0 bases to trimming and J lost 6 bases; unmatched junction nucleotides: 8.

This chain uses TRBV28 with TRBJ1-5; D is unclear. CDR3 size: 15 residues. The germline V gene has CDR1 MDHEN and CDR2 SYDVKM. V was shortened by 4 bases and J by 2 bases, with 12 bases between the two germline ends. CDR3 nucleotide sequence: TGTGCCAGCAGTTCCGGGAGCTGGGGCAATCAGCCCCAGCATTTT. It translates to CASSSGSWGNQPQHF.

The CDR3 DNA is TGCGCCAGCAGTGGACTAGTGGCGGGCGAGCAGTACTTC. Protein: CASSGLVAGEQYF. The V gene is TRBV5-1, the J gene TRBJ2-7; 7 bases line up with TRBD2. This CDR3 is built from 13 residues. Per germline, CDR1 SGHRS and CDR2 YFSETQ. V lost 5 bases to trimming and J lost 6 bases; unmatched junction nucleotides: 8.

The gene calls are TRBV19 and TRBJ2-6, with D uncertain. The CDR3 covers 13 residues. The V gene lost 6 bases and the J gene lost 0 bases, with 3 bases spanning the gap. Germline loops: CDR1 LNHDA, CDR2 SQIVND (reference sequence). DNA of the CDR3: TGTGCCAGTAGACACTCTGGGGCCAACGTCCTGACTTTC. This gives the protein CASRHSGANVLTF.

The genes are TRBV9 and TRBJ1-2; TRBD1 agrees at 8 bases. The V and J ends lost 4 bases and 4 bases, in that order; junction bases with no gene match: 6. Looked up from germline, CDR1 is SGDLS and CDR2 is YYNGEE. The CDR3 runs 14 residues. The CDR3 nucleotides read TGTGCCAGCAGCCCCGGACAGGGACTCTATGGCTACACCTTC. Its translation: CASSPGQGLYGYTF.

Only a few counts were recorded for this clone. The genes are TRBV30 and TRBJ2-1, with 10 bases lining up with TRBD2. Germline loops: CDR1 GTSNPN, CDR2 SVGIG (reference sequence). The CDR3 is 16 amino acids. V trimming: 3 bases; J trimming: 4 bases; junction bases outside the gene matches: 9. As DNA, the CDR3 is TGTGCCTGGAGGGGCGGGGGTAGCGGGGGGTACAATGAGCAGTTCTTC. Translation: CAWRGGGSGGYNEQFF.

This chain uses TRBV6-1 with TRBJ2-6, with TRBD2 as a possible D gene (7 bases). Germline assignment: CDR1 MNHNS and CDR2 SASEGT. Trimming took 4 bases from V and 0 from J, leaving 13 bases between them. The CDR3 is 17 amino acids. The CDR3 region has the DNA TGTGCCAGCAGTGGGGGGGGCCTCATCTCTGGGGCCAACGTCCTGACTTTC. Residues: CASSGGGLISGANVLTF.

This sequence joins TRBV27 and TRBJ1-1, with D possibly TRBD1 on 5 matching bases. Per the germline V gene, CDR1 is MNHEY and CDR2 is SMNVEV (reference sequence). V was trimmed by 8 bases and J by 7 bases, leaving 11 bases between them. This CDR3 is built from 11 residues. The CDR3 bases are TGTGCCAGCTGGGGGGGGTTTGAAGCTTTCTTT. As protein: CASWGGFEAFF.

The rearrangement uses TRBV19 and TRBJ2-2; 7 nucleotides agree with TRBD1. The CDR3 spans 14 residues. V shed 4 bases, J shed 4 bases, and the junction held 3 bases outside the gene matches. Germline V gene data show CDR1 as LNHDA and CDR2 as SQIVND (reference sequence). As DNA, the CDR3 is TGTGCCAGTAGTAGGTCAGGGGGCACCGGGGAGCTGTTTTTT. Protein: CASSRSGGTGELFF.

The chain combines TRBV5-1 with TRBJ2-2, with 7 bases identical to TRBD1. The CDR3 is 17 residues long. Looked up from germline, CDR1 is SGHRS and CDR2 is YFSETQ. The trim removed 0 bases at V and 5 bases at J, leaving 10 bases unmatched. As DNA, the CDR3 is TGCGCCAGCAGCTTGGAGGGCCCAGGGGGAAGGACCGGGGAGCTGTTTTTT. It translates to CASSLEGPGGRTGELFF. Filled out from reference TRBV5-1 and TRBJ2-2, the complete variable domain reads KAGVTQTPRYLIKTRGQQVTLSCSPISGHRSVSWYQQTPGQGLQFLFEYFSETQRNKGNFPGRFSGRQFSNSRSEMNVSTLELGDSALYLCASSLEGPGGRTGELFFGEGSRLTVL.

The rearrangement links TRBV7-9 to TRBJ1-5; D may be TRBD1 (5 bases). Trimming cost V 1 base and J 2 bases, with 12 bases left between them. Germline V gives CDR1 SEHNR, CDR2 FQNEAQ (reference sequence). The CDR3 spans 16 residues. The CDR3 here is CASSLGWGPGNQPQHF. In DNA, the CDR3 is TGTGCCAGCAGCTTAGGTTGGGGCCCGGGCAATCAGCCCCAGCATTTT.